This is a list of T cell receptor beta chains from one sample in a study of blood T cell repertoires in COVID-19. Measured with immunoSEQ multiplex PCR; TCRdb has only the in-frame clones, and not every one. Of 45,000 to 50,000 clones in the sample, 86% are singletons; the top ten hold about 3%. Sample: peripheral blood. The receptors shown here come from an elderly woman with COVID-19, enrolled during active disease. CDR3s include the opening cysteine and the closing phenylalanine or tryptophan. The D gene is left open where the match is weak. The size field is filled for only some rows; it gives once, few, many or a size class.

D: .; V: TRBV19; J: TRBJ2-7; size: .; DNA: TGTGCCAGTAGTAGCCGAGGACAAAACTACGAGCAGTACTTC; CDR3: CASSSRGQNYEQYF
D: TRBD1; V: TRBV19; J: TRBJ1-1; size: .; DNA: TGTGCCAGTAGTATGAAGTCCGGGACAGGGGGCCGGAACACTGAAGCTTTCTTT; CDR3: CASSMKSGTGGRNTEAFF
D: .; V: TRBV18; J: TRBJ1-2; size: .; DNA: TGTGCCAGCTCGTTTTCGGGCGGGGACTATGGCTACACCTTC; CDR3: CASSFSGGDYGYTF
D: .; V: TRBV30; J: TRBJ1-2; size: .; DNA: TGTGCCTGGAGTAAGGGGGACTATGGCTACACCTTC; CDR3: CAWSKGDYGYTF
D: TRBD1; V: TRBV19; J: TRBJ1-5; size: .; DNA: TGTGCCAGTAGTCAAGTTCTCGGGACAGGGGCCCAGCCCCAGCATTTT; CDR3: CASSQVLGTGAQPQHF
D: .; V: TRBV5-8; J: TRBJ1-5; size: once; DNA: TGTGCCAGCAGCTTGTTCCAGGTGGCAAATCAGCCCCAGCATTTT; CDR3: CASSLFQVANQPQHF
D: TRBD1; V: TRBV5-1; J: TRBJ1-6; size: .; DNA: TGCGCCAGCAGCTTGGAATTCGGACAGGGGTATTCACCCCTCCACTTT; CDR3: CASSLEFGQGYSPLHF
D: .; V: TRBV14; J: TRBJ1-4; size: .; DNA: TGTGCCAGCAGCCAAAGCACAGGGTTCGCAACTAATGAAAAACTGTTTTTT; CDR3: CASSQSTGFATNEKLFF
D: .; V: TRBV5-1; J: TRBJ1-5; size: .; DNA: TGCGCCAGCAGCTGGGAGGGTTCTAGCAATCAGCCCCAGCATTTT; CDR3: CASSWEGSSNQPQHF
D: .; V: TRBV24-1; J: TRBJ1-2; size: .; DNA: TGTGCCACGACACTGCTATTAGGCTACACCTTC; CDR3: CATTLLLGYTF
D: .; V: TRBV3-1/TRBV3-2; J: TRBJ1-1; size: .; DNA: TGTGCCAGCAGCCAAACAAGAAACACTGAAGCTTTCTTT; CDR3: CASSQTRNTEAFF
D: .; V: TRBV6-1; J: TRBJ2-7; size: .; DNA: TGTGCCAGCAGGGAGGTTGGGACTGTTTCCTACGAGCAGTACTTC; CDR3: CASREVGTVSYEQYF
D: .; V: TRBV6-6; J: TRBJ1-4; size: .; DNA: TGTGCCAGCAGTTGGCAGGCTGCAACTAATGAAAAACTGTTTTTT; CDR3: CASSWQAATNEKLFF
D: .; V: TRBV6-5; J: TRBJ1-1; size: .; DNA: TGTGCCAGCAGAACAACGAACACTGAAGCTTTCTTT; CDR3: CASRTTNTEAFF
D: .; V: TRBV28; J: TRBJ1-2; size: .; DNA: TGTGCCAGCGGCTCCCCGGGGGGCTATGGCTACACCTTC; CDR3: CASGSPGGYGYTF
D: .; V: TRBV5-8; J: TRBJ2-7; size: .; DNA: TGTGCCAGCAGCTGGAGGGGGGGGAGCACCTACGAGCAGTACTTC; CDR3: CASSWRGGSTYEQYF
D: TRBD2; V: TRBV3-1/TRBV3-2; J: TRBJ2-1; size: once; DNA: TGTGCCAGCAGCCATTCCGGGACTAGCGGGTACAATGAGCAGTTCTTC; CDR3: CASSHSGTSGYNEQFF
D: TRBD1; V: TRBV2; J: TRBJ1-2; size: .; DNA: TGTGCCAGCAGTTCACAGGGGCACTATGGCTACACCTTC; CDR3: CASSSQGHYGYTF
D: .; V: TRBV3-1/TRBV3-2; J: TRBJ1-3; size: .; DNA: TGTGCCAGCAGCCTCGCGGTTCGGGGAAACACCATATATTTT; CDR3: CASSLAVRGNTIYF
D: .; V: TRBV11-3; J: TRBJ2-1; size: .; DNA: TGTGCCAGCAGCTTAGTGGGCGACTCCTACAATGAGCAGTTCTTC; CDR3: CASSLVGDSYNEQFF
D: TRBD1; V: TRBV6-5; J: TRBJ2-2; size: .; DNA: TGTGCCAGCAGGGTGGACAGGGGGGTCACCGGGGAGCTGTTTTTT; CDR3: CASRVDRGVTGELFF
D: .; V: TRBV18; J: TRBJ2-6; size: .; DNA: TGTGCCAGCTCACCAAATGCAGGGTCAGGCTCTGGGGCCAACGTCCTGACTTTC; CDR3: CASSPNAGSGSGANVLTF
D: TRBD2; V: TRBV7-6; J: TRBJ2-7; size: .; DNA: TGTGCCAGCAGCCCAAGTCGGGGGGGTGACGAGCAGTACTTC; CDR3: CASSPSRGGDEQYF
D: TRBD1; V: TRBV4-2; J: TRBJ1-5; size: medium-sized; DNA: TGTGCCAGCAGCCAAGCTATGGGACAGGGTGGCAATCAGCCCCAGCATTTT; CDR3: CASSQAMGQGGNQPQHF
D: .; V: TRBV28; J: TRBJ1-5; size: .; DNA: TGTGCCAGCACTCTATTCCGGGGAGGTGGCAATCAGCCCCAGCATTTT; CDR3: CASTLFRGGGNQPQHF
D: .; V: TRBV11-2; J: TRBJ1-2; size: .; DNA: TGTGCCAGCAGCTTGACAGGTATCGACTACACCTTC; CDR3: CASSLTGIDYTF
D: .; V: TRBV2; J: TRBJ2-5; size: .; DNA: TGTGCCAGCAGTGGGGGTCGGACTTACCAAGAGACCCAGTACTTC; CDR3: CASSGGRTYQETQYF
D: TRBD2; V: TRBV7-2; J: TRBJ2-7; size: .; DNA: TGTGCCAGCAGCGCACCTCGCGGGAGCTCCTACGAGCAGTACTTC; CDR3: CASSAPRGSSYEQYF
D: TRBD1; V: TRBV4-2; J: TRBJ2-2; size: .; DNA: TGTGCCAGCAGCCGGGCAGGGGGCAGGACCGGGGAGCTGTTTTTT; CDR3: CASSRAGGRTGELFF
D: .; V: TRBV5-6; J: TRBJ1-3; size: .; DNA: TGTGCCAGCAGCTTGGCAGGGGCTGGAAACACCATATATTTT; CDR3: CASSLAGAGNTIYF
D: .; V: TRBV15; J: TRBJ2-7; size: .; DNA: TGTGCCACCAGCACGGGACAAAGGAGCTCCTACGAGCAGTACTTC; CDR3: CATSTGQRSSYEQYF
D: TRBD1; V: TRBV7-2; J: TRBJ1-1; size: .; DNA: TGTGCCAGCAGCTTGTGGACAGGAAGGAACACTGAAGCTTTCTTT; CDR3: CASSLWTGRNTEAFF
D: .; V: TRBV5-5; J: TRBJ1-1; size: .; DNA: TGTGCCAGCAGCGTAACTACAGGGAACACTGAAGCTTTCTTT; CDR3: CASSVTTGNTEAFF
D: TRBD2; V: TRBV28; J: TRBJ2-7; size: .; DNA: TGTGCCAGCAGTGACCCGGGACTAGGTCCACACGAGCAGTACTTC; CDR3: CASSDPGLGPHEQYF
D: .; V: TRBV28; J: TRBJ1-2; size: .; DNA: TGTGCCAGCAGTCCCGGGGGAATATATGGCTACACCTTC; CDR3: CASSPGGIYGYTF
D: TRBD1; V: TRBV10-1; J: TRBJ1-1; size: .; DNA: TGCGCCAGCAGTGTAAGAGACAGGGAGACGAACACTGAAGCTTTCTTT; CDR3: CASSVRDRETNTEAFF
D: TRBD2; V: TRBV3-1/TRBV3-2; J: TRBJ2-5; size: .; DNA: TGTGCCAGCAGCCAAGGTTCTAGCGGGAGGGCCAGAGAGACCCAGTACTTC; CDR3: CASSQGSSGRARETQYF
D: .; V: TRBV11-2; J: TRBJ2-2; size: .; DNA: TGTGCCAGCAGCTTACACACAGCGAACACCGGGGAGCTGTTTTTT; CDR3: CASSLHTANTGELFF